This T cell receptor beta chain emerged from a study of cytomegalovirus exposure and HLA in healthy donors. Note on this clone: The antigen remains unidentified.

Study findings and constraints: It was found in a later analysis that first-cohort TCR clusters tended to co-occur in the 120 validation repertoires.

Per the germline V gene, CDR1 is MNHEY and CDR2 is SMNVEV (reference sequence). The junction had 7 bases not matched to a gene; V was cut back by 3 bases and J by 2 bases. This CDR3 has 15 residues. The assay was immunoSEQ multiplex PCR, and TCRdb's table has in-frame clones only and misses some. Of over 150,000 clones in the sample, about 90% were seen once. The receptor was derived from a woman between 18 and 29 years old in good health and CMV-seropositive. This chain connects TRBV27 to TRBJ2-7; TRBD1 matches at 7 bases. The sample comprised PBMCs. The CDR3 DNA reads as TGTGCCAGCAGTTTCCTTTCGGACAGGCCCTACGAGCAGTACTTC. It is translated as CASSFLSDRPYEQYF.